The T cell receptor beta chain described here comes from a study of T cell changes during pregnancy in multiple sclerosis. The assay was immunoSEQ multiplex PCR, and TCRdb's table has in-frame clones only and misses some. Found here are under 85,000 clones, over 75% of them singletons; the top ten hold around 0.27%. The CDR3 extends over 17 amino acids. Germline values: CDR1 LGHNA, CDR2 YNFKEQ. In its sample, this clone was seen once. One end of the junction fails to match germline, which may point to a read error. The gene calls are TRBV4-2 and TRBJ1-1, with no clear D. The sequences come from CD4+ T cells from peripheral blood mononuclear cells, collected in the third trimester of pregnancy. The sequence was collected from a female donor in good health, enrolled as a control in a pregnancy study. In DNA form, the CDR3 reads TGTGCCGGCAGCCAAGATCAAACAATCCAAGTGAACACTGAAGCTTTCTTT. Translated: CAGSQDQTIQVNTEAFF.